Listed here is a single T cell receptor beta chain. Antigen specificity is unknown. TCRdb called the reads again in MiXCR, with one record for every CDR3 protein. The table shows about 680,000 distinct CDR3 sequences, with approximately 25% occurring only once. The data derive from a study of T cell repertoires in cytomegalovirus infection. Turning to the study itself: From public TCR beta signatures came an indication of both CMV infection and matching HLA type. The study's findings and limits: The response measured ex vivo was dominated by TCR beta clonotypes (HLA-C-restricted and CMV-specific). Of the TCR beta families, the public ones yielded a cumulative frequency that identified carriers of CMV plus the relevant HLA.

This CDR3 has 15 residues. Trimming stripped 5 bases from V and 0 bases from J, with 11 bases between. CDR1 and CDR2 (germline): MNHNS, SASEGT. This clonotype was obtained from a human donor in good health (CMV status not recorded). Some clones in this sample may be carry-over from other donors' samples. The sample was CD8+ T cells from PBMCs. The chain joins TRBV6-1 to TRBJ2-1, with a weak D call TRBD2 (6 bases). The CDR3 DNA reads as TGTGCCAGCAGTTGGGGAGGAGACTCCTACAATGAGCAGTTCTTC. It codes for CASSWGGDSYNEQFF.